The rows below give T cell receptor beta chains drawn from one sample of a study of blood T cell repertoires in COVID-19. Profiled with immunoSEQ multiplex PCR; TCRdb holds only in-frame clones, not every one. The data show 150,000 to 200,000 clones, 84% seen once. The sequenced material came from peripheral blood. These receptors all stem from a woman of 80 years or more with acute or convalescent COVID-19. Each CDR3 is given with its conserved first and last residue. Fields, in order: CDR3 length, J gene, V gene, clone size, D gene, CDR3 DNA, CDR3 protein. The D gene is left open where the match is weak. Clone size appears in some rows only: once, few, many, or a class for an expanded clone.

>14|TRBJ2-7|TRBV4-1|-|TRBD1
TGCGCCAGCAGCGTCAGGGACAGTAACTACGAGCAGTACTTC
CASSVRDSNYEQYF
>15|TRBJ2-1|TRBV29-1|-|TRBD2
TGCAGCGCCAGAAACGGACTAGCGGGAGTGAATGAGCAGTTCTTC
CSARNGLAGVNEQFF
>15|TRBJ2-1|TRBV2|-|TRBD2
TGTGCCAGCAGGGAGACTAGCGGGGGAAACAATGAGCAGTTCTTC
CASRETSGGNNEQFF
>16|TRBJ2-2|TRBV6-4|-|TRBD2
TGTGCCAGCAGCCCTACTAGCGCATCAAACACCGGGGAGCTGTTTTTT
CASSPTSASNTGELFF
>15|TRBJ2-2|TRBV18|few|-
TGTGCCAGCTCACCAAGCAGGGCCGGGTCCGGGGAGCTGTTTTTT
CASSPSRAGSGELFF
>18|TRBJ1-1|TRBV7-9|once|TRBD1
TGTGCCAGCAGAAAAAGGGAATCAGGGGGCTTGAGAAAAACTGAAGCTTTCTTT
CASRKRESGGLRKTEAFF
>16|TRBJ1-5|TRBV19|-|TRBD1
TGTGCCAGTAGTAGCCATACAGGGGGCGGTGGACAGCCCCAGCATTTT
CASSSHTGGGGQPQHF
>14|TRBJ2-7|TRBV11-1|-|TRBD2
TGTGCCAGCTCTGGACTAGCGGGATCCCTCGAGCAGTACTTC
CASSGLAGSLEQYF
>16|TRBJ2-1|TRBV5-4|few|-
TGTGCCAGCAGCACCCCCTTCAGCGCGCAAAGGAATGAGCAGTTCTTC
CASSTPFSAQRNEQFF
>12|TRBJ1-5|TRBV19|-|-
TGTGCCAGTACCGCTGGCCCGGGGGCCCAGCATTTT
CASTAGPGAQHF
>14|TRBJ2-1|TRBV7-2|-|TRBD2
TGTGCCAGCAGAATCCTAGCGGGGGGGCATGAGCAGTTCTTC
CASRILAGGHEQFF
>14|TRBJ1-1|TRBV7-9|once|-
TGTGCCAGCAGCTCAGACACAGGGAACACTGAAGCTTTCTTT
CASSSDTGNTEAFF
>14|TRBJ2-2|TRBV11-3|few|-
TGTGCCAGCAGCTTACAGGGTAGAACCGGGGAGCTGTTTTTT
CASSLQGRTGELFF
>15|TRBJ1-4|TRBV19|-|TRBD1
TGTGCCAGTAGTTTACCGGGACAGGGGAGCGAAAAACTGTTTTTT
CASSLPGQGSEKLFF
>12|TRBJ1-2|TRBV19|-|-
TGTGCCAGTAGTGACGGGAACTATGGCTACACCTTC
CASSDGNYGYTF